The 7 T cell receptor beta chains presented below share a single source sample, sequenced in a study of T-cell reconstitution after alpha-beta-depleted transplantation in children. The library targeted TCRbeta and was prepared with unique molecular identifiers. Each CDR3 protein gets one entry after TCRdb re-called the PCR reads with MiXCR. Of about 980,000 distinct CDR3 sequences listed, under 30% are singletons. The sample consisted of PBMCs, mostly from graft donor cells, taken 360 days after TCRalphabeta/CD19-depleted stem cell transplant. The receptors originated from a boy younger than two who had a stem cell transplant for SCID, so the T cells may come from the graft donor.

This sequence joins TRBV4-1 and TRBJ1-1; weak D call: TRBD1 (6 bases). The CDR3 is made up of 17 amino acids. Trimming shortened V by 5 bases and J by 1 base, and 20 bases separated the two germline ends. Per germline, CDR1 MGHRA and CDR2 YSYEKL. The DNA for the CDR3 is TGCGCCAGCAGCGCTTATAGGGGGTACCGAGGGAACACTGAAGCTTTCTTT. Its translation is CASSAYRGYRGNTEAFF.

This clonotype was counted between two and nine times. This sequence joins TRBV6-1 and TRBJ1-1; 11 bases align to TRBD1. CDR1 and CDR2 (germline): MNHNS, SASEGT. The V segment lost 6 bases and the J segment 3 bases; nucleotides outside the gene matches: 6. The CDR3 contains 15 residues. In DNA, the CDR3 is TGTGCCAGCAGCAAGGGACAGGGGGGGTACACTGAAGCTTTCTTT. Translation gives CASSKGQGGYTEAFF.

The V gene is TRBV28, the J gene TRBJ2-1; 9 bases align to TRBD2. Unmatched junction bases numbered 4, after V lost 0 bases and J lost 4 bases. Per germline, CDR1 MDHEN and CDR2 SYDVKM. The CDR3 consists of 16 residues. The CDR3 DNA is TGTGCCAGCAGTTTATGGACTAGCGGAATGTACAATGAGCAGTTCTTC. Its translation: CASSLWTSGMYNEQFF.

This clonotype was detected a few times. V and J are TRBV5-1 and TRBJ2-6, with D unresolved. This CDR3 region has 17 residues. Trimming cost V 0 bases and J 2 bases, with 12 bases left between them. Per germline, CDR1 SGHRS and CDR2 YFSETQ. As DNA, the CDR3 is TGCGCCAGCAGCTTGGTTCCAGGTTACGCTGGGGCCAACGTCCTGACTTTC. It encodes CASSLVPGYAGANVLTF.

The J gene is TRBJ2-2, the V gene TRBV15, with D unresolved. Germline V gives CDR1 LNHNV, CDR2 YYDKDF (reference sequence). The CDR3 covers 15 residues. Trimming left V 4 bases short and J 3 bases short, with 12 bases between. CDR3 sequence (DNA): TGTGCCACCAGCAAGACCGGGCCCCACACCGGGGAGCTGTTTTTT. Its protein is CATSKTGPHTGELFF.

The chain links TRBV20-1 to TRBJ1-2; TRBD1 is a possible D gene (5 bases). Germline V lookup: CDR1 DFQATT, CDR2 SNEGSKA (reference sequence). Trimming left V 5 bases short and J 8 bases short, with 12 bases between. The CDR3 covers 11 residues. CDR3 residues: CSAPKGFGYTF. Written as DNA, the CDR3 is TGCAGTGCTCCCAAGGGGTTCGGCTACACCTTC.

This clonotype was recorded at least ten times. The J gene is TRBJ2-5, the V gene TRBV24-1, with a possible D match to TRBD2 (5 bases). The germline V and J ends were trimmed by 0 bases and 3 bases, with 10 bases remaining between them. This CDR3 spans 15 amino acids. Germline V gives CDR1 KGHDR, CDR2 SFDVKD. The chain's CDR3 is CATSDLRSEEETQYF. DNA of the CDR3: TGTGCCACCAGTGATTTGCGGTCGGAGGAAGAGACCCAGTACTTC.